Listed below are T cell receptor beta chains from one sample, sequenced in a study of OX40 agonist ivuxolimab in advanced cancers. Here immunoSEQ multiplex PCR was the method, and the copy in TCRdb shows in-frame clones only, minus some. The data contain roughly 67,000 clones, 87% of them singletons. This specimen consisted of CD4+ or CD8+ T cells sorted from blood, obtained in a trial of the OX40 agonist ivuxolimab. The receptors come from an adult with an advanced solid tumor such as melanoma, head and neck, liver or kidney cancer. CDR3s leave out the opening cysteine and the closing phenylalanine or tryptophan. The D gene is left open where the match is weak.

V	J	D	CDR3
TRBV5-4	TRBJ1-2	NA	ASGLRVANYGYT
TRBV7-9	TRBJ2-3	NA	ASSSQAGARNTQY
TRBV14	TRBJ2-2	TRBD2	ASSRRGTNTGELF
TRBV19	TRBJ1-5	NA	ASSMGPDSNQPQH
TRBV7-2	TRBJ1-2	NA	ASSQGLGYGYT
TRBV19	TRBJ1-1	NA	ASSISGVDTEAF
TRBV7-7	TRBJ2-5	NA	ASSLGLAAQQETQY
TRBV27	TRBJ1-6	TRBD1	ASSLSRGSGQNLLNSPLH
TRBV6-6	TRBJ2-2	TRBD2	ASSPGTSLAGELF
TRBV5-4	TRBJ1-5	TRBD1	ASSPGTGAQDQH
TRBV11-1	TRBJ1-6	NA	ASSHASPGSPLH
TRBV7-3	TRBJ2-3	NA	ASSSLLGLSGTDTQY
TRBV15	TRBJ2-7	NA	ATSANVGLRVYEQY
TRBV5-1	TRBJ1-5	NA	ASSLEGGGQPQH
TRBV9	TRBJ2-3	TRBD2	ASSTRRGGIDTQY
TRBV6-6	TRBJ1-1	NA	ASSYSPGSGTEAF
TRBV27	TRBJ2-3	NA	ASSLSGRWLWTQY
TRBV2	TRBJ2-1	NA	ASSAAGSSYNEQF
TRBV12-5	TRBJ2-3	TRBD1	ASAPTGAGTDTQY
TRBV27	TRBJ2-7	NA	ASRQSYEQY
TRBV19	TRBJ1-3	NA	ASSTGNGNTIY
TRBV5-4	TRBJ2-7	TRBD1	ASSLLTGQTYEQY
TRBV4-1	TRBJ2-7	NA	ASSQGPLGRRGLPDEQY
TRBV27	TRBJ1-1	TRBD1	ASRGGQGRTTEAF
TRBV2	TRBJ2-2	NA	ASSLHLTGELF
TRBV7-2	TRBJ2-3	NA	ASSPDRSTDTQY
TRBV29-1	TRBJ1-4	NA	SVGRDYNEKLF
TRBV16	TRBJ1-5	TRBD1	ASSPGQGNQPQH
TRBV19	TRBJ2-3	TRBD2	ASSPGLAGVSTDTQY
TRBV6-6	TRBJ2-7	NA	ASSPGTYEQY
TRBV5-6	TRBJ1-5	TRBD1	ASSRGQEYSNQPQH
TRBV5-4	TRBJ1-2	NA	ASSFGMGYGYT
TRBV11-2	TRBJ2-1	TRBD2	ASSLSSGGQGEQF
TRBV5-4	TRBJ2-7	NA	ASSQEYRYEQY
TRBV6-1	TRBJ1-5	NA	ASRFEPQPQH
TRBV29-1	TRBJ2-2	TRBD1	SVRDSNTNTGELF
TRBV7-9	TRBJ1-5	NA	ASTGVSNQPQH
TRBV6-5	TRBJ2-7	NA	ASSGDIPHEQY
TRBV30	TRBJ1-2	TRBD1	AWGGTGLSRDGYT
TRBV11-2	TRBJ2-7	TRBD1	ASSPRTGGGNEQY
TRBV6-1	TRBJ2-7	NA	ASSERGSEQY
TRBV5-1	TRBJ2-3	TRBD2	ASSLEAGGSTDTQY
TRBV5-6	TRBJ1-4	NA	ASSYTTWREKLF
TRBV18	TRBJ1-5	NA	ASSLGGAENQPQH